The sequence of this T cell receptor (beta chain) was determined in a study of shared clonotypes between healthy human individuals (dated by TCRdb to 2019 to 2021). Context from the whole study: The cohort comprised two women and a few men aged 18 to 49 years. Per donor, three plates each were used for CD4 naive and CD4 memory, two for CD8 naive, and one for CD8 memory. The study deeply sequenced blood TCR repertoires of about 5 healthy adults to estimate repertoire size and the extent of clonotype sharing between individuals. To increase sequencing depth and limit assay-specific biases, different laboratories used diverse techniques to prepare libraries and sequence TCR repertoires. Each donor's leukapheresis produced roughly between about 0.8 and 8.9 billion PBMCs. Study-level results and caveats: Sampling was restricted to blood, and TCR repertoires in tissues likely differ from the TCR repertoires found in blood. Naive subsets generally had larger estimated clonotype richness than memory subsets did. When a handful of donors were compared, the shared fraction of clonotypes was 5% to 6.5% for naive CD4, about 4% for naive CD8, more than 2% for memory CD4, and 0.4% for memory CD8. Because the study included only a small number of donors, the genetic and exposure-history diversity represented was limited. Incomplete sequencing was indicated by rarefaction of sorted-subset datasets, despite the large sequencing depth. Pairwise subsampling led to the expectation that sequencing depth would affect the degree of clonotype sharing among donors. Higher generation probabilities were observed for clonotypes shared by all four sorted-subset donors than for non-shared clonotypes.

The CDR3, cysteine through phenylalanine, is 16 amino acids long. CDR3 DNA only is kept here, 48 bases in frame from base 1. Relative to germline, V is 3 bases shorter and J is 0 bases shorter, with 12 bases between their ends. According to the germline V gene, CDR1 reads MDHEN and CDR2 reads SYDVKM. About this clone itself: Its antigen remains undetermined. Per-base quality was not reported, and no clone a single base away is much larger than it.

Using the deep immunoSEQ assay, multiplex PCR amplified TCR CDR3 regions from genomic DNA. Genomic DNA extracted from each cell subset was distributed evenly over all wells of several immunoSEQ 96-well plates, and each plate served as one replicate. For sorted subsets, roughly 0.2 ug genomic DNA, equal to tens of thousands of T cell genomes, was loaded into each replicate PCR. The purified libraries were quantified using a Qubit 3.0 fluorometer, sized with a Bioanalyzer 2100, and then quantified again using the KAPA Library Quantification kit. Each immunoSEQ 96-well plate was sequenced on its own single-read 150-cycle Illumina NextSeq 550 flow cell. The paper's data handling went like this. Because the immunoSEQ output held only junctional sequences and lacked quality scores, the filtering could not match the filtering applied to full-length reads. Sequences were annotated with PyIR, a Python wrapper for IgBLAST v1.9, and V/J genes and CDR3 were assigned using IMGT germline references. Any read was removed if the V/J assignment was weak (E-value above 1e-6), the CDR3 was missing, or the read contained stop codons, out-of-frame junctions, or ambiguous translated residues. V3J clonotypes were defined by identical inferred V gene, J gene, and CDR3 amino acid sequence. Percentage overlap between repertoires was computed as shared unique clonotypes divided by the size of the smaller repertoire. Richness of each repertoire was evaluated using RTK rarefaction, the Chao1 estimator, and Recon v2.1 estimates of unobserved clonotypes. Generation probabilities for all TCRbeta clonotypes obtained by the gDNA method from a handful of donors were computed using OLGA. TCRdb took this table from immuneACCESS and kept in-frame rearrangements with V and J called. Such tables lack part of the clones; where checked against another copy, unresolved V genes explain under half of the gap, and the rest is unexplained. From that table come the V and J calls and clone size; the DNA was used to work out D and trimming. Within this sample are some 660,000 clones, with roughly 72% of them counted one time only. The leading ten clones occupy 1.5% to 2% of the sample.

Healthy HIV-negative adults with no recently reported acute infections or vaccinations were included as donors. Every donor was a Caucasian adult living in Nashville, Tennessee, USA. CD4+ T cells were enriched by magnetic negative selection; naive cells were then positively selected on CD45RA, and the negative fraction formed the memory subset. Blood was collected by leukapheresis, and PBMCs were isolated by Ficoll-Histopaque density gradient centrifugation and then cryopreserved in liquid nitrogen vapor phase. Purity and quantity of every magnetically sorted T cell population were checked by analytical flow cytometry. From each sorted fraction, genomic DNA was isolated and quantified by UV absorbance on a Nanodrop 2000c.

This receptor chain uses TRBV28 and TRBJ1-5, and perhaps TRBD1 as D gene, on 6 matching bases. This clonotype originated in a woman aged 30 to 39 in good health. The sample taken for sequencing was memory CD4+ T cells sorted from blood. The sample's cell subset or site label, decoded: CD45RA-negative fraction. The CDR3 protein: CASSFQGPYSNQPQHF. The DNA sequence is TGTGCCAGCAGTTTCCAGGGGCCTTATAGCAATCAGCCCCAGCATTTT.